Below, 6 T cell receptor beta chains from the same sample are listed, as sequenced in a study of regulatory T cells in long-lasting Graves disease. For TCR beta, libraries came from iRepertoire HTBI primers and Arm-PCR of CDR3 regions. TCRdb used MiXCR to reprocess the multiplex PCR reads, holding one entry per CDR3 protein. The table includes about half a million distinct CDR3 sequences, 12% detected once. The time point is: newly diagnosed GD, antithyroid drugs for less than 3 months. RNA isolated from PBMCs was used to make the TCR library. The same sample was also used in a study of T cells in Graves' hyperthyroidism and ophthalmopathy.

Sequencing was performed on peripheral blood mononuclear cells (PBMCs), taken at new diagnosis, from a patient treated with antithyroid drugs. These receptors were taken from a woman in her 30s with Graves disease.

This clonotype was counted at least ten times. The chain carries TRBV12-5 and TRBJ1-5; possible D gene TRBD1, 5 bases. This CDR3 has 14 amino acids. The germline gives CDR1 LGHNT, CDR2 FRNRAP. Trimming stripped 0 bases from V and 4 bases from J, with 7 bases between. CDR3 region: CASGLVQVNQPQHF. The CDR3, as DNA: TGTGCTAGTGGTTTGGTACAGGTTAATCAGCCCCAGCATTTT.

This clonotype was recorded at least ten times. The chain uses TRBV20-1 and TRBJ2-5; 8 bases are shared with TRBD2. CDR3 size: 18 residues. From germline, CDR1 is DFQATT and CDR2 SNEGSKA (reference sequence). The trim removed 1 base at V and 5 bases at J, leaving 18 bases unmatched. This CDR3 is CSARGARGGAGGEETQYF. The CDR3 DNA reads TGCAGTGCTAGAGGGGCTAGGGGTGGGGCGGGAGGAGAGGAGACCCAGTACTTC.

The sample holds many counts of this clonotype. The chain uses TRBV19 and TRBJ1-2; D not certain. Trimming removed 3 bases from V and 4 bases from J, with 9 bases in between. The CDR3 has 13 residues. Germline V gene lookup returns CDR1 LNHDA and CDR2 SQIVND (reference sequence). CDR3 amino acids: CASSIPGVYGYTF. The CDR3 DNA follows: TGTGCCAGTAGTATCCCAGGTGTCTATGGCTACACCTTC.

This chain links TRBV9 with TRBJ1-2; D may be TRBD1 (6 bases). The CDR3 is 13 amino acids. The germline CDR1 and CDR2 sequences are SGDLS and YYNGEE. Trimming stripped 4 bases from V and 7 bases from J, with 14 bases between. In DNA form, the CDR3 reads TGTGCCAGCAGCTTAGACAGGCTTGGTGGCTACACCTTC. Translating gives CASSLDRLGGYTF.

This clonotype was seen repeatedly, ten times or more. V and J are TRBV11-3 and TRBJ1-1; no clear D gene. Trimming shortened V by 5 bases and J by 2 bases, and 12 bases separated the two germline ends. CDR3 length: 14 amino acids. Looked up from germline, CDR1 is SGHNT and CDR2 is YENEEA. CDR3 amino acids: CASSHGLRNTEAFF. The DNA for the CDR3 is TGTGCCAGCAGCCACGGACTTAGAAACACTGAAGCTTTCTTT.

This clonotype was picked up many times. The chain links TRBV3-1 to TRBJ2-7; D gene ambiguous. The length of the CDR3 is 15 residues. Germline V gene data show CDR1 as LGHDT and CDR2 as YNNKEL (reference sequence). The V end was cut by 0 bases, the J end by 11 bases, with 20 bases between. The chain's CDR3 is CASSQDQVGSPRKYF. The CDR3 nucleotides are TGTGCCAGCAGCCAAGATCAAGTCGGCTCCCCGCGGAAGTACTTC.